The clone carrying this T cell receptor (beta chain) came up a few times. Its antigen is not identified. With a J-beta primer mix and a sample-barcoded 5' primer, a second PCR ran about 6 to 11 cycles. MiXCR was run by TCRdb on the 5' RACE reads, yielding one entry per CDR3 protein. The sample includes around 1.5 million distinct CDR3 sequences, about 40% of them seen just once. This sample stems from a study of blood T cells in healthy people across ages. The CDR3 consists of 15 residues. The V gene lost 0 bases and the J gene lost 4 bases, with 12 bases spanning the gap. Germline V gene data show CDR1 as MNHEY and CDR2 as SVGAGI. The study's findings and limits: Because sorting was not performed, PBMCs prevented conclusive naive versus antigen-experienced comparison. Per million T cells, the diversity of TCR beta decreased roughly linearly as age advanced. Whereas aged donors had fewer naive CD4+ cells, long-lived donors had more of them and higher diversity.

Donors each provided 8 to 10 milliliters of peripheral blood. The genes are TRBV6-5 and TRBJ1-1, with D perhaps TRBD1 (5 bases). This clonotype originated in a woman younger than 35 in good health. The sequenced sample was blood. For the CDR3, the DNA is TGTGCCAGCAGTTACTCGCTTTCGGGGCCCACTGAAGCTTTCTTT. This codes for CASSYSLSGPTEAFF.